This T cell receptor (beta chain) was found in a study of spatial heterogeneity in lung cancer (dated by TCRdb to the late 2010s). For the wider study: The donors were around 69 patients from the lung TRACERx cohort who had early-stage, untreated non-small cell lung cancer. Follow-up PBMC samples were sequenced whenever available, with the median time to follow-up being two to three years after resection. Beta-chain transcripts were consistently detected in greater numbers than alpha-chain transcripts, which likely reflected higher beta-chain transcript abundance. In the raw uncorrected reads, each unique combination of TCR and UMI appeared more than ten times on average. In non-small cell lung cancer, the study made a quantitative comparison of TCR alpha and beta repertoires among multiple tumor regions, matched nontumor lung and blood. Nonsynonymous mutation counts, determined by whole-exome sequencing of tumor tissue, were related to TCR repertoire features. Both alpha and beta chains were TCR-sequenced in samples taken at surgery, namely 220 tumor regions, approximately 63 matched nontumor lung samples and just over 55 PBMC samples. Summary of the overall study and its limitations: Only roughly 14 patients were included in comparisons of baseline and follow-up blood repertoires. Confirming at a functional level the hypothesis that regional TCRs recognize regional mutations was considered to require additional single-cell paired TCR alpha and beta sequencing. Ubiquitous expanded tumor TCRs showed up in blood more often at tumor resection than at routine follow-up.

Explained via the paper, the time point label denotes: blood at routine non-recurrence follow-up after resection. Without any cell sorting, TCR sequencing was performed on whole RNA extracted either from tumor and nontumor lung tissue or from cryopreserved PBMC samples. Only patients with enough RNA available from two or more tumor regions were chosen for TCR sequencing. This clonotype occurred many times. Its recognized antigen is unknown. Base qualities are not recorded, but no much larger clone differs from it by a single base. Library preparation employed 5' RACE. Sequencer: NextSeq 500. In the TCR library protocol, a unique molecular identifier was attached to each TCR cDNA molecule so that PCR and sequencing errors could be corrected. The published analysis was carried out like this. Decombinator tools were used for TCR identification, UMI-based error correction and CDR3 extraction. TCRs above a frequency of 2 per 1,000, corresponding to the top 1% of the tumor frequency distribution, were defined as expanded. Each repertoire was subsampled 100 times to 5,000 TCRs, after which Renyi diversity was computed with the R vegan package. CDR3 similarity networks were built from amino acid triplet string-kernel similarity, with CDR3s being connected when pairwise similarity was above 0.82. The raw public data were reprocessed by TCRdb itself: fastp quality trimming at Q25, MiXCR clonotype calling, in-frame beta chains only. Every distinct CDR3 protein forms one entry, paired with its most common genes and DNA. These V and J calls are TCRdb output, not the study's own analysis. For this sample there are over 70,000 distinct CDR3 sequences; 8% to 10% appear just once. The top ten clonotypes cover 1.5% to 2% of the sample.

The germline V gene yields MDHEN for CDR1 and SYDVKM for CDR2. The CDR3 holds 15 amino acids from the cysteine to the phenylalanine. The retained sequence is limited to the CDR3, 45 bases, with the frame set at the first base. A distance of 9 bases separates the germline ends of V and J, which lose 3 bases and 0 bases respectively. Sequences were derived from PBMCs, sampled at follow-up. The chain couples TRBV28 to TRBJ2-1; the D segment could be TRBD1, given 5 matching bases. The sequence derives from a female donor with early-stage non-small cell lung cancer. The nucleotide sequence is TGTGCCAGCAGTTTCCCAGGGCACTCCTACAATGAGCAGTTCTTC. Translation gives CASSFPGHSYNEQFF.